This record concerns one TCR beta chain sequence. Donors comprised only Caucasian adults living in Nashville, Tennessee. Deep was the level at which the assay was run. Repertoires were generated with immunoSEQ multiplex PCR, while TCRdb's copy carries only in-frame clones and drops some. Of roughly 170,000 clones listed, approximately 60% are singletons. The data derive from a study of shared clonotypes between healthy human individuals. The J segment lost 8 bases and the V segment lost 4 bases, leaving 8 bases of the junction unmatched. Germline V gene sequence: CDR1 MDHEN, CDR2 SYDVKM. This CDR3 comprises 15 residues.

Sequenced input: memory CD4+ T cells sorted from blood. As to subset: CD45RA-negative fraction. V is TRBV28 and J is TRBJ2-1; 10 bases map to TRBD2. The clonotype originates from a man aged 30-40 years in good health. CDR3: CASSSLAGGTDEQFF. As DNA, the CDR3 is TGTGCCAGCAGTTCTTTAGCGGGAGGAACCGATGAGCAGTTCTTC.